These 22 T cell receptor beta chains were sequenced from one sample in a study of cytomegalovirus exposure and HLA in healthy donors. It was with 60 Vbeta and 13 Jbeta primers that the PCR ran. Clones were sequenced by immunoSEQ multiplex PCR, and TCRdb holds only the in-frame ones, with some missing. The sample lists 220,000 or so clones; approximately 68% were seen once. Sequenced: PBMCs. Receptors originate from a woman aged 25 to 39 in good health and CMV-seronegative.

The chain recombines TRBV5-1 with TRBJ1-4; 8 nucleotides align to TRBD1. The CDR3 loop spans 16 amino acids. Germline trimming cut 0 bases from V and 5 bases from J; bases unmatched to any gene: 6. CDR1 and CDR2 (germline): SGHRS, YFSETQ. The CDR3 is CASSLAGGQENEKLFF. The CDR3 DNA sequence: TGCGCCAGCAGCTTGGCCGGGGGACAGGAGAATGAAAAACTGTTTTTT.

The chain has TRBV19 and TRBJ2-7; 9 nucleotides line up with TRBD2. Trimming took 3 bases from V and 2 from J; bases not matched to a gene: 5. This CDR3 has 15 amino acids. The V gene's germline CDR1 is LNHDA and CDR2 SQIVND (reference sequence). CDR3 in amino acids: CASSMAAGGPYEQYF. The DNA of the CDR3 is TGTGCCAGTAGTATGGCAGCGGGAGGCCCCTACGAGCAGTACTTC.

This clone was counted between two and nine times. This sequence joins TRBV7-9 and TRBJ1-5, with D possibly matching TRBD1 (5 bases). There are 12 residues in the CDR3. V shed 6 bases and J shed 6 bases, with 9 bases lying between them. Per the germline V gene, CDR1 is SEHNR and CDR2 is FQNEAQ (reference sequence). In DNA, the CDR3 is TGTGCCAGCAGACAGGACGGTCAGCCCCAGCATTTT. Protein sequence: CASRQDGQPQHF.

This clone was seen only once. The CDR3, as DNA: TGTGCCACCAGCAGAGAGAAGGGGATAATGAACACTGAAGCTTTCTTT. It yields the protein CATSREKGIMNTEAFF. The V and J genes are TRBV15 and TRBJ1-1, with D tentatively TRBD1 (5 bases). The CDR3 sequence is 16 residues long. V was clipped by 0 bases and J by 0 bases, with 11 bases between them. CDR1 is LNHNV and CDR2 is YYDKDF in the germline V gene (reference sequence).

The chain combines TRBV6-1 with TRBJ2-1; D unresolved. There are 12 residues in the CDR3. Trimming removed 2 bases at V and 7 bases at J, with 6 bases between. Looked up from germline, CDR1 is MNHNS and CDR2 is SASEGT. Here the CDR3 DNA reads TGTGCCAGCAGTGAACACACAAATGAGCAGTTCTTC. Residues: CASSEHTNEQFF.

This rearrangement joins TRBV6-1 to TRBJ1-5; D is perhaps TRBD1 (6 bases). CDR1 is MNHNS, CDR2 SASEGT, per germline. The CDR3 is made up of 14 amino acids. With 6 bases removed from V and 6 bases from J, the gap between germline ends came to 15 bases. The CDR3 is CASRSRQGIQPQHF. The CDR3 coding sequence is TGTGCCAGCAGGTCAAGGCAGGGGATTCAGCCCCAGCATTTT.

As to this clone: This sample also contains other DNA sequences that code for the same CDR3. The chain employs TRBV19 and TRBJ2-7; 9 bases are a match to TRBD1. In germline, CDR1 is LNHDA, CDR2 SQIVND (reference sequence). The V gene end was trimmed by 9 bases and the J gene end by 5 bases; junction bases not matched to a gene: 11. The CDR3 has 14 amino acids. CDR3 in DNA: TGTGCCAGCACCCGGGACAGGGATCGCCACGAGCAGTACTTC. Its translation is CASTRDRDRHEQYF.

This sequence joins TRBV18 and TRBJ1-2; D perhaps matches TRBD1 (6 bases). The CDR3 spans 15 residues. The V end lost 3 bases, the J end lost 3 bases, and 14 bases lay between the germline ends. The germline V gene encodes CDR1 KGHSH and CDR2 LQKENI. DNA of the CDR3: TGTGCCAGCTCACCGAGAAAACAGGGAGACTATGGCTACACCTTC. Translation gives CASSPRKQGDYGYTF.

The chain couples TRBV4-1 to TRBJ2-5; 11 nucleotides align to TRBD2. The junction had 12 bases not matched to a gene; V was cut back by 1 base and J by 5 bases. CDR1 is MGHRA and CDR2 is YSYEKL in the germline V gene. The CDR3 spans 18 residues. DNA of the CDR3: TGCGCCAGCAGCCAAGGTTTGAGGCTTAGCGGGGGGGCGGAGACCCAGTACTTC. This codes for CASSQGLRLSGGAETQYF.

V and J are TRBV9 and TRBJ1-1, with TRBD1 identical over 7 bases. V lost 4 bases, J lost 4 bases, and 10 bases stayed unmatched. CDR1 is SGDLS and CDR2 is YYNGEE in the germline V gene. The CDR3 consists of 15 residues. CDR3 loop: CASSIGTVSSTEAFF. Written as DNA, the CDR3 is TGTGCCAGCAGCATAGGGACAGTCTCTAGCACTGAAGCTTTCTTT.

This clone was counted only a few times. The genes are TRBV29-1 and TRBJ2-1; TRBD1 matches at 9 bases. The junction had 5 bases not matched to a gene; V was cut back by 4 bases and J by 4 bases. This CDR3 has 14 amino acids. Germline V gene sequence: CDR1 SQVTM, CDR2 ANQGSEA. As DNA, the CDR3 is TGCAGCGTTGGGGGGACAGGGACTTACAATGAGCAGTTCTTC. This sequence encodes CSVGGTGTYNEQFF.

The count of this clone is one. The chain couples TRBV30 to TRBJ1-2; the match to TRBD1 covers 7 bases. Germline V gene data show CDR1 as GTSNPN and CDR2 as SVGIG (reference sequence). Germline trimming cut 6 bases from V and 6 bases from J; bases unmatched to any gene: 7. The CDR3 extends over 12 amino acids. The CDR3 nucleotides are TGTGCCTGTACAGGGGTAAGGGATGGCTACACCTTC. Protein sequence: CACTGVRDGYTF.

The rearrangement uses TRBV5-1 and TRBJ2-1, with 12 bases fitting TRBD2. The J segment lost 7 bases and the V segment lost 5 bases, leaving 7 bases of the junction unmatched. The germline gives CDR1 SGHRS, CDR2 YFSETQ. The CDR3 extends over 15 amino acids. The CDR3 DNA reads as TGCGCCAGCAGAGGGGGGCTAGCGGGGGGGAATGAGCAGTTCTTC. Translating it yields CASRGGLAGGNEQFF.

The CDR3 DNA reads as TGCAGCGTTGGTGGCGGCAGGGGCTCTGAAGCTTTCTTT. This codes for CSVGGGRGSEAFF. J is TRBJ1-1 and V is TRBV29-1, with D possibly matching TRBD1 (6 bases). Germline CDR1 SQVTM, CDR2 ANQGSEA. V dropped 4 bases and J dropped 6 bases, with 15 bases sitting between them. The length of the CDR3 is 13 residues. The variable domain in full, completed from reference TRBV29-1 and TRBJ1-1, reads SAVISQKPSRDICQRGTSLTIQCQVDSQVTMMFWYRQQPGQSLTLIATANQGSEATYESGFVIDKFPISRPNLTFSTLTVSNMSPEDSSIYLCSVGGGRGSEAFFGQGTRLTVV.

The chain couples TRBV18 to TRBJ1-5; 8 bases match TRBD1. From germline, CDR1 is KGHSH and CDR2 LQKENI. The CDR3 has 15 residues. The ends lost 2 bases at V and 6 bases at J; junction bases unmatched: 6. The CDR3 loop reads CASSPTTGGIQPQHF. The CDR3 coding sequence is TGTGCCAGCTCACCAACAACAGGGGGGATTCAGCCCCAGCATTTT.

This clone has a handful of counts. The chain uses TRBV27 and TRBJ2-1; 10 positions agree with TRBD1. J was trimmed by 3 bases and V by 3 bases; bases with no gene match: 23. The CDR3 runs 22 residues. Per germline, CDR1 MNHEY and CDR2 SMNVEV (reference sequence). CDR3 loop: CASSFPTGGLYSQLPHYNEQFF. CDR3 in DNA: TGTGCCAGCAGTTTCCCGACAGGGGGCCTATACTCGCAACTGCCTCACTACAATGAGCAGTTCTTC.

V is TRBV5-4 and J is TRBJ1-2; 10 bases fit TRBD1. After removal of 3 bases from V and 8 bases from J, the junction contained 4 bases not matched to a gene. The V gene's germline CDR1 is SGHNT and CDR2 YYREEE (reference sequence). The CDR3 runs to 13 residues. The CDR3 nucleotides read TGTGCCAGCAGCTCCGGGACAGGGGAAGGCTACACCTTC. It translates to CASSSGTGEGYTF.

The chain links TRBV9 to TRBJ2-1, with TRBD1 matching 9 bases. V lost 0 bases and J lost 6; bases outside the gene matches: 4. The germline gives CDR1 SGDLS, CDR2 YYNGEE. The CDR3 runs 15 residues. The chain's CDR3 is CASSVGTGVSNEQFF. CDR3 DNA: TGTGCCAGCAGCGTAGGGACAGGGGTTTCCAATGAGCAGTTCTTC. The full variable domain, rest sourced from reference TRBV9 and TRBJ2-1, is DSGVTQTPKHLITATGQRVTLRCSPRSGDLSVYWYQQSLDQGLQFLIQYYNGEERAKGNILERFSAQQFPDLHSELNLSSLELGDSALYFCASSVGTGVSNEQFFGPGTRLTVL.

This clone has a handful of counts. This rearrangement joins TRBV9 to TRBJ2-3; the match to TRBD2 covers 8 bases. V shed 4 bases, J shed 14 bases, and the junction held 12 bases outside the gene matches. This CDR3 region has 13 residues. The V gene's germline CDR1 is SGDLS and CDR2 YYNGEE. In DNA, the CDR3 is TGTGCCAGCAGCCCCCCGGGAGGGCGGCGGCTGTATTTT. Translating it yields CASSPPGGRRLYF. Combining the CDR3 with reference TRBV9 and TRBJ2-3 gives the whole variable domain DSGVTQTPKHLITATGQRVTLRCSPRSGDLSVYWYQQSLDQGLQFLIQYYNGEERAKGNILERFSAQQFPDLHSELNLSSLELGDSALYFCASSPPGGRRLYFGPGTRLTVL.

This clone was seen only a few times. This chain joins TRBV5-8 and TRBJ2-5; 11 bases align to TRBD2. J lost 1 base, V lost 0 bases, and 8 bases had no gene match. This CDR3 contains 18 residues. Germline lookup yields CDR1 SGHTS and CDR2 YDEGEE. This chain's CDR3 is CASSLGRSSGGIQETQYF. DNA of the CDR3: TGTGCCAGCAGCTTGGGACGGTCTAGCGGGGGGATCCAAGAGACCCAGTACTTC.

V gene TRBV16 combines with J gene TRBJ2-5, with 14 bases lining up with TRBD2. V dropped 4 bases and J dropped 4; count of bases not matched to a gene: 5. This CDR3 comprises 16 residues. Looked up from germline, CDR1 is KGHSY and CDR2 is FQNENV. CDR3 in amino acids: CASSRGTSGSGETQYF. Written as DNA, the CDR3 is TGTGCCAGCAGCCGTGGGACTAGCGGGAGTGGAGAGACCCAGTACTTC. The full variable domain, its missing parts supplied by reference TRBV16 and TRBJ2-5, is GEEVAQTPKHLVRGEGQKAKLYCAPIKGHSYVFWYQQVLKNEFKFLISFQNENVFDETGMPKERFSAKCLPNSPCSLEIQATKLEDSAVYFCASSRGTSGSGETQYFGPGTRLLVL.

V is TRBV2 and J is TRBJ1-5, with TRBD1 as a possible D gene (5 bases). This CDR3 comprises 14 residues. The V end lost 6 bases, the J end lost 2 bases, and 11 bases lay between the germline ends. Germline V gene data show CDR1 as SNHLY and CDR2 as FYNNEI. CDR3 loop: CASSPREGNQPQHF. Written as DNA, the CDR3 is TGTGCCAGCAGCCCCAGGGAAGGCAATCAGCCCCAGCATTTT.